Given below is one T cell receptor beta chain in context. The data stem from a study of type 1 and type 2 diabetes patients. About the research overall: The cohort mixed type 1 diabetes, type 2 diabetes and nondiabetic donors. T cells were magnetically sorted from PBMCs as CD4+ or CD8+ subsets.

No donor had another autoimmune disease or recent infection within four weeks. The CDR3 consists of 14 residues. With 6 bases removed from V and 0 bases from J, the gap between germline ends came to 8 bases. Per germline, CDR1 MDHEN and CDR2 SYDVKM. PCR was run on genomic DNA. A primer set of 30 forward and 13 reverse primers amplified the CDR3. Each CDR3 protein is one row after TCRdb ran MiXCR on the multiplex PCR reads. This sample has fewer than 350,000 distinct CDR3 sequences; approximately 50% occur once, and the top ten carry roughly an eighth. The specimen was peripheral blood mononuclear cells (PBMCs). This TCR was sampled from a man younger than 30 with type 2 diabetes. The chain couples TRBV28 to TRBJ1-4, with no clear D. The CDR3 is CASRTGTTNEKLFF. The CDR3 DNA sequence: TGTGCCAGCAGGACCGGGACAACTAATGAAAAACTGTTTTTT.